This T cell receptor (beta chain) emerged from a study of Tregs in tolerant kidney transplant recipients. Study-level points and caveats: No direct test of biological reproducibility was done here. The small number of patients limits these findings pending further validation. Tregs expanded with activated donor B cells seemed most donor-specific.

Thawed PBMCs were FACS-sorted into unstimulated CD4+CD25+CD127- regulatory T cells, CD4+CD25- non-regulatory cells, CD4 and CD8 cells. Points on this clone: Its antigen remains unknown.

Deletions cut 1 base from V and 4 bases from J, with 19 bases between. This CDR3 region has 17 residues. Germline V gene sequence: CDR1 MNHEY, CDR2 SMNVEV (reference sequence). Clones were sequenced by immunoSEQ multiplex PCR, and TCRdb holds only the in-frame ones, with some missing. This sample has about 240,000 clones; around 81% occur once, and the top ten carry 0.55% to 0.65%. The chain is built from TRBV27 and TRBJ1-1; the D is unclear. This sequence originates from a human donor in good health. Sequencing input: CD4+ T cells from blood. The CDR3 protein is CASSLLVRVSKGTEAFF. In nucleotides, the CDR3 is TGTGCCAGCAGTTTATTAGTGCGGGTATCTAAGGGCACTGAAGCTTTCTTT.